This T cell receptor beta chain was observed in a study of technical replicates of blood from four donors. Between the trimmed V and J ends, which lost 1 base and 4 bases, there was a span of 25 bases. CDR1 and CDR2 from the germline V gene are SEHNR and FQNEAQ (reference sequence). CDR3 size: 19 residues. Here immunoSEQ multiplex PCR was the method, and the copy in TCRdb shows in-frame clones only, minus some. The table shows about 17,000 clones, with about nine tenths occurring only once. The chain has TRBV7-9 and TRBJ1-1; tentative D call: TRBD1 (5 bases). The receptor was isolated from a human donor in good health. Sequencing was done on a sample of PBMCs. The CDR3 nucleotides are TGTGCCAGCAGCTTAGGACTTCCCCCTCGAAGGGGCCGGAGCACTGAAGCTTTCTTT. It encodes CASSLGLPPRRGRSTEAFF.